This is a list of T cell receptor beta chains from one sample in a study of blood T cell repertoires in COVID-19. The method was immunoSEQ multiplex PCR; TCRdb's version includes in-frame clones alone and lacks a portion of them. The sample has under 200,000 clones; more than 70% are singletons. Sequencing was done on a sample of peripheral blood. Receptors originate from a man between 18 and 35 years old with active or convalescent COVID-19. The CDR3 runs from the conserved cysteine through the conserved F or W. D genes are given only for firm matches. Rows may omit the clone size; those that give it use once, few, many or a size class.

d_call	clone_size	v_call	j_call	cdr3_nt	cdr3_aa
TRBD2	NA	TRBV6-6	TRBJ2-7	TGTGCCAGCAGTCCCGGGACTAGCGTACGTTACGAGCAGTACTTC	CASSPGTSVRYEQYF
NA	NA	TRBV29-1	TRBJ2-7	TGCAGCGTTGGTAGCGTCGTATCCTACGAGCAGTACTTC	CSVGSVVSYEQYF
TRBD2	NA	TRBV19	TRBJ2-5	TGTGCCAGTAGAGCGACGGGGGGAGGGGAGACCCAGTACTTC	CASRATGGGETQYF
NA	NA	TRBV19	TRBJ2-5	TGTGCCAGTAAAGAGGACAGCCGCGAGACCCAGTACTTC	CASKEDSRETQYF
TRBD2	NA	TRBV15	TRBJ2-5	TGTGCCACCAGCAGAGATCTAGCGGGAAGGGGTCACGACCAGTACTTC	CATSRDLAGRGHDQYF
NA	NA	TRBV5-5	TRBJ1-1	TGTGCCAGCAGCATAGCAGGGACTAACACTGAAGCTTTCTTT	CASSIAGTNTEAFF
TRBD2	NA	TRBV10-3	TRBJ2-1	TGTGCCATCAGCGACTCCGGACTAGCGGGGAACAATGAGCAGTTCTTC	CAISDSGLAGNNEQFF
TRBD2	NA	TRBV6-2/TRBV6-3	TRBJ2-1	TGTGCCAGCAGCAATCTAGCGGGAGGGCCAAGGAATGAGCAGTTCTTC	CASSNLAGGPRNEQFF
NA	NA	TRBV6-5	TRBJ2-7	TGTGCCAGCAGTTACGACCTGGACAGCTACGAGCAGTACTTC	CASSYDLDSYEQYF
TRBD1	once	TRBV19	TRBJ2-6	TGTGCCAGTAGTAATCGGGACAGGGGCGTCGCTTTCATCTCTGGGGCCAACGTCCTGACTTTC	CASSNRDRGVAFISGANVLTF
TRBD1	NA	TRBV18	TRBJ2-3	TGTGCCAGCTCACCCGTGGGACAGTTCCCATCGAGTTACACAGATACGCAGTATTTT	CASSPVGQFPSSYTDTQYF